These T cell receptor beta chains were read from a single sample in a study of shared clonotypes between healthy human individuals. TCRdb keeps only in-frame clones here, not all; method: immunoSEQ multiplex PCR. This sample yields approximately 640,000 clones, of which around 90% are seen a single time; about 33% belongs to the top ten. What was sequenced was memory CD8+ T cells from PBMCs. These receptors originate from a man aged 18 to 30 in good health. Some clones in this sample may be carry-over from other donors' samples. Both conserved end residues are part of each CDR3. Fields, in order: J gene, clone size, V gene, D gene, CDR3 protein, CDR3 DNA. The D gene is left open where the match is weak. Some rows have no size entry. The others give once, few or many, or a class for an expanded clone.

j_call: TRBJ2-5
clone_size: -
v_call: TRBV7-9
d_call: -
cdr3_aa: CASSTVLPPQETQYF
cdr3_nt: TGTGCCAGCAGTACGGTCCTCCCGCCCCAAGAGACCCAGTACTTC

j_call: TRBJ1-1
clone_size: -
v_call: TRBV9
d_call: -
cdr3_aa: CASSVEGRGTEAFF
cdr3_nt: TGTGCCAGCAGCGTAGAAGGGAGGGGCACTGAAGCTTTCTTT

j_call: TRBJ2-3
clone_size: -
v_call: TRBV2
d_call: -
cdr3_aa: CASSEGTSSTDTQYF
cdr3_nt: TGTGCCAGCAGTGAGGGCACTTCGAGCACAGATACGCAGTATTTT

j_call: TRBJ2-7
clone_size: -
v_call: TRBV20-1
d_call: -
cdr3_aa: CSAWGKDEQYF
cdr3_nt: TGCAGTGCTTGGGGGAAGGACGAGCAGTACTTC

j_call: TRBJ2-3
clone_size: -
v_call: TRBV6-1
d_call: -
cdr3_aa: CASSEMERLTDTQYF
cdr3_nt: TGTGCCAGCAGTGAAATGGAGAGACTCACAGATACGCAGTATTTT

j_call: TRBJ2-7
clone_size: -
v_call: TRBV7-6
d_call: TRBD2
cdr3_aa: CASSLAGRREAPDEQYF
cdr3_nt: TGTGCCAGCAGCTTAGCCGGTAGGCGGGAGGCCCCGGACGAGCAGTACTTC

j_call: TRBJ2-1
clone_size: -
v_call: TRBV28
d_call: TRBD1
cdr3_aa: CASRGTGYNEQFF
cdr3_nt: TGTGCCAGCAGAGGGACAGGATACAATGAGCAGTTCTTC

j_call: TRBJ1-5
clone_size: -
v_call: TRBV4-1
d_call: -
cdr3_aa: CASSHPFPGHRTYSNQPQHF
cdr3_nt: TGCGCCAGCAGCCACCCCTTCCCGGGACATCGGACTTATAGCAATCAGCCCCAGCATTTT

j_call: TRBJ2-1
clone_size: -
v_call: TRBV29-1
d_call: TRBD2
cdr3_aa: CSVVGLGLALPSSYNEQFF
cdr3_nt: TGCAGCGTTGTGGGTTTGGGACTAGCCTTACCGAGCTCCTACAATGAGCAGTTCTTC

j_call: TRBJ2-1
clone_size: -
v_call: TRBV28
d_call: -
cdr3_aa: CGTRQSSYNEQFF
cdr3_nt: TGTGGAACACGGCAGAGCTCCTACAATGAGCAGTTCTTC

j_call: TRBJ2-7
clone_size: once
v_call: TRBV5-8
d_call: -
cdr3_aa: CASSPSGGSSYEQYF
cdr3_nt: TGTGCCAGCAGCCCCTCTGGGGGGAGCTCCTACGAGCAGTACTTC

j_call: TRBJ1-2
clone_size: -
v_call: TRBV7-9
d_call: -
cdr3_aa: CASSLALPEVQAF
cdr3_nt: TGTGCCAGCAGCTTAGCGCTTCCAGAGGTCCAGGCCTTC

j_call: TRBJ2-7
clone_size: -
v_call: TRBV7-9
d_call: TRBD2
cdr3_aa: CASSGPGLAGDQYF
cdr3_nt: TGTGCCAGCAGCGGACCGGGACTAGCGGGAGATCAGTACTTC

j_call: TRBJ2-2
clone_size: -
v_call: TRBV7-9
d_call: TRBD2
cdr3_aa: CASLILGTSGRGNTGELFF
cdr3_nt: TGTGCCAGTCTGATCCTGGGGACTAGCGGGAGAGGTAACACCGGGGAGCTGTTTTTT

j_call: TRBJ1-2
clone_size: -
v_call: TRBV5-6
d_call: -
cdr3_aa: CASSFWTPGAGSYGYTF
cdr3_nt: TGTGCCAGCAGCTTTTGGACACCAGGCGCGGGGAGCTATGGCTACACCTTC

j_call: TRBJ2-1
clone_size: -
v_call: TRBV28
d_call: -
cdr3_aa: CASTQRRGNEQFF
cdr3_nt: TGTGCCAGCACCCAGCGGAGAGGGAATGAGCAGTTCTTC

j_call: TRBJ2-2
clone_size: -
v_call: TRBV13
d_call: -
cdr3_aa: CASSLGEGTGELFF
cdr3_nt: TGTGCCAGCAGCTTAGGTGAGGGGACCGGGGAGCTGTTTTTT

j_call: TRBJ2-7
clone_size: -
v_call: TRBV5-6
d_call: -
cdr3_aa: CASSTTIRQSSYEQYF
cdr3_nt: TGTGCCAGCAGCACAACGATCCGACAGTCCTCCTACGAGCAGTACTTC

j_call: TRBJ1-4
clone_size: -
v_call: TRBV14
d_call: -
cdr3_aa: CASSQERAVDEKLFF
cdr3_nt: TGTGCCAGCAGCCAAGAAAGGGCTGTGGATGAAAAACTGTTTTTT

j_call: TRBJ2-1
clone_size: -
v_call: TRBV9
d_call: TRBD2
cdr3_aa: CASSVGVTSGSNEQFF
cdr3_nt: TGTGCCAGCAGCGTAGGGGTGACTAGCGGGAGCAATGAGCAGTTCTTC

j_call: TRBJ1-3
clone_size: -
v_call: TRBV9
d_call: -
cdr3_aa: CASSGSGSAGNTIYF
cdr3_nt: TGTGCCAGCAGCGGATCTGGGTCGGCGGGAAACACCATATATTTT

j_call: TRBJ1-5
clone_size: -
v_call: TRBV19
d_call: TRBD1
cdr3_aa: CASSIGTGQPQHF
cdr3_nt: TGTGCCAGTAGTATCGGGACAGGGCAGCCCCAGCATTTT

j_call: TRBJ2-7
clone_size: -
v_call: TRBV6-1
d_call: -
cdr3_aa: CASSEVGVRSYEQYF
cdr3_nt: TGTGCCAGCAGTGAAGTCGGCGTTCGATCCTACGAGCAGTACTTC

j_call: TRBJ2-1
clone_size: -
v_call: TRBV14
d_call: -
cdr3_aa: CASSQFPYNEQFF
cdr3_nt: TGTGCCAGCAGCCAATTTCCATACAATGAGCAGTTCTTC

j_call: TRBJ1-1
clone_size: few
v_call: TRBV13
d_call: TRBD1
cdr3_aa: CASSLTGGVVEAFF
cdr3_nt: TGTGCCAGCAGTCTGACAGGGGGCGTTGTTGAAGCTTTCTTT

j_call: TRBJ2-7
clone_size: -
v_call: TRBV6-5
d_call: TRBD2
cdr3_aa: CASSYSSRASGTDF
cdr3_nt: TGTGCCAGCAGTTACTCGAGTAGAGCTAGCGGGACCGACTTC

j_call: TRBJ2-7
clone_size: -
v_call: TRBV7-9
d_call: TRBD2
cdr3_aa: CASSGYGTSGSYEQYF
cdr3_nt: TGTGCCAGCAGCGGGTATGGGACTAGCGGGAGCTACGAGCAGTACTTC

j_call: TRBJ1-2
clone_size: once
v_call: TRBV5-4
d_call: -
cdr3_aa: CASSGYTPDQGYGYTF
cdr3_nt: TGTGCCAGCAGCGGGTATACACCGGACCAGGGATATGGCTACACCTTC

j_call: TRBJ2-1
clone_size: -
v_call: TRBV7-2
d_call: -
cdr3_aa: CASSLAFWSSYNEQFF
cdr3_nt: TGTGCCAGCAGCTTAGCTTTCTGGAGCTCCTACAATGAGCAGTTCTTC

j_call: TRBJ2-7
clone_size: -
v_call: TRBV15
d_call: -
cdr3_aa: CATSRDTLEEQYF
cdr3_nt: TGTGCCACCAGCAGAGATACCCTGGAGGAGCAGTACTTC

j_call: TRBJ1-1
clone_size: few
v_call: TRBV7-3
d_call: -
cdr3_aa: CASSSSGTGEAFF
cdr3_nt: TGTGCCAGCAGCTCCTCCGGGACGGGTGAAGCTTTCTTT

j_call: TRBJ1-5
clone_size: -
v_call: TRBV23-1
d_call: -
cdr3_aa: CARGRAICNQPQHF
cdr3_nt: TGCGCCCGCGGCAGAGCTATATGCAATCAGCCCCAGCATTTT

j_call: TRBJ2-3
clone_size: -
v_call: TRBV5-1
d_call: -
cdr3_aa: CASSSLNRAIDTQYF
cdr3_nt: TGCGCCAGCAGCTCACTGAACAGGGCGATAGATACGCAGTATTTT

j_call: TRBJ1-1
clone_size: -
v_call: TRBV29-1
d_call: -
cdr3_aa: CSVEKVTGGTEAFF
cdr3_nt: TGCAGCGTTGAAAAAGTGACCGGCGGGACTGAAGCTTTCTTT

j_call: TRBJ1-6
clone_size: -
v_call: TRBV7-9
d_call: -
cdr3_aa: CASSGTGPDNSPLHF
cdr3_nt: TGTGCCAGCAGCGGAACAGGGCCAGATAATTCACCCCTCCACTTT

j_call: TRBJ2-5
clone_size: -
v_call: TRBV6-5
d_call: -
cdr3_aa: CASSYYTSLGETQYF
cdr3_nt: TGTGCCAGCAGTTACTATACGTCTCTGGGAGAGACCCAGTACTTC

j_call: TRBJ2-1
clone_size: -
v_call: TRBV4-1
d_call: -
cdr3_aa: CASSHAAGGNEQFF
cdr3_nt: TGCGCCAGCAGCCACGCCGCGGGTGGGAATGAGCAGTTCTTC

j_call: TRBJ2-7
clone_size: -
v_call: TRBV7-6
d_call: -
cdr3_aa: CASSPHPGSVSQYF
cdr3_nt: TGTGCCAGCAGCCCCCACCCCGGCAGCGTTTCGCAGTACTTC

j_call: TRBJ2-5
clone_size: -
v_call: TRBV6-5
d_call: -
cdr3_aa: CASSSGGVRKQYF
cdr3_nt: TGTGCCAGCAGCTCTGGGGGCGTACGGAAGCAGTACTTC

j_call: TRBJ2-7
clone_size: -
v_call: TRBV27
d_call: TRBD1
cdr3_aa: CASSPGQIPYEQYF
cdr3_nt: TGTGCCAGCAGTCCGGGACAGATACCTTACGAGCAGTACTTC

j_call: TRBJ1-2
clone_size: -
v_call: TRBV29-1
d_call: TRBD1
cdr3_aa: CSVAGGESYGYTF
cdr3_nt: TGCAGCGTTGCAGGGGGGGAGTCGTATGGCTACACCTTC

j_call: TRBJ2-3
clone_size: -
v_call: TRBV27
d_call: TRBD2
cdr3_aa: CASSLSTSGRAMDTQYF
cdr3_nt: TGTGCCAGCAGTTTATCAACTAGCGGGAGGGCGATGGATACGCAGTATTTT